This record covers a single T cell receptor beta chain. This clone was observed once. This receptor's antigen is unknown. An end of the junction differs from the germline gene, which may be a read error. This specimen belongs to a study of control samples from healthy donors and cancer patients (dated by TCRdb to the early 2020s). Library construction relied on the immunoSEQ multiplex PCR assay. TCRdb obtained this table from immuneACCESS and retained in-frame rearrangements with V and J assigned. These tables miss some clones; where compared with another copy, unresolved V genes account for less than half of the shortfall, and the remainder is unexplained. The sample table shows tens of thousands of clones, and approximately 91% are seen once. The ten largest make up around a tenth of the sample. Including cysteine and phenylalanine, the CDR3 has 15 amino acids. Only the CDR3 part of the read is kept: 45 bases, read in frame from the first base. Reading the germline V gene gives CDR1 MNHNS and CDR2 SASEGT.

This TCR came from a woman aged 45-59 years with colorectal cancer. The chain is encoded by TRBV6-1 joined to TRBJ1-4, with the D gene not clear enough to name. Material for sequencing was PBMCs. CDR3 loop: CASSKADGANEKLFF. The DNA is as follows: TGTGCCAGCAGTAAAGCTGACGGAGCTAATGAAAAACTGTTTTTT.